This T cell receptor beta chain comes out of a study of PD-1 blockade in classical Hodgkin lymphoma. General observations from the study: Sources of repertoire differences remain undefined, possibly disease activity or prior therapy. CD8+ TCR diversity did not rise significantly by C4D1, unlike CD4+. Lower baseline TCR diversity marked trial partial responders and progressors.

This CDR3 has 12 residues. The germline V gene encodes CDR1 MNHEY and CDR2 SVGAGI. V lost 4 bases to trimming and J lost 14 bases, with 16 bases between them. The assay was immunoSEQ multiplex PCR, and TCRdb's table has in-frame clones only and misses some. The sample comprises around 40,000 clones, about 77% of which are singletons, and roughly 13% rests with the top ten. Patients all relapsed after autologous stem cell transplantation, and there was variation in brentuximab vedotin exposure. Progressive disease, partial response or complete response was each patient's best response. Of note for this clone: Its target is not known.

The chain links TRBV6-5 to TRBJ2-3; a weak D match, TRBD2 (6 bases). This receptor was taken from a human donor with classical Hodgkin lymphoma. The source was peripheral blood mononuclear cells (PBMCs), collected at baseline. This chain's CDR3 is CASSSGTGLWYF. The CDR3 nucleotides read TGTGCCAGCAGTTCTGGGACTGGACTGTGGTATTTT.